The sample holds a few counts of the clone carrying this TCR beta chain. Deletions cut 3 bases from V and 4 bases from J, with 13 bases between. The CDR3 is 13 residues long. Per the germline V gene, CDR1 is DFQATT and CDR2 is SNEGSKA (reference sequence). TCRdb reanalysed the 5' RACE reads using MiXCR and keeps one entry per CDR3 protein. The table has about 330,000 distinct CDR3 sequences, about 4% seen once. This record comes from a study of T cells after yellow fever vaccination. The sequence came from a man younger than 30 who received the YFV17D yellow fever vaccine. The specimen was PBMCs, collected 5 days after the yellow fever booster vaccination. The chain employs TRBV20-1 and TRBJ2-7; D not resolved. The CDR3 region is CSASQAASYEQYF. CDR3 in DNA: TGCAGTGCTAGTCAAGCCGCAAGTTACGAGCAGTACTTC.